The present TCR beta chain was sequenced within a study of blood T cell repertoires in COVID-19. Study background: The analysed material was cDNA or gDNA that came from T cells, B-cell-depleted T cells, or PBMCs.

This clone came up a few times. Germline CDR1 and CDR2: SGDLS and YYNGEE. The CDR3 is 16 amino acids. V dropped 4 bases and J dropped 7; count of bases not matched to a gene: 11. Source study methods: Counts of nucleated cells, estimated from reference gene primer amplification, were obtained. Assay: immunoSEQ multiplex PCR; the TCRdb copy retains only in-frame clones and omits some. D and trimming were read from the DNA, whereas the V and J calls and clone size are those reported in that table. The sample yields about 45,000 clones, around four fifths seen once. The TCR originated in a man aged 50 to 60 with active COVID-19. The chain is built from TRBV9 and TRBJ1-6; TRBD1 matches 7 bases. Material: peripheral blood. The CDR3 sequence is CASSFSRGFTNSPLHF. DNA for the CDR3: TGTGCCAGCAGCTTCAGCAGGGGGTTCACAAATTCACCCCTCCACTTT.